The 30 T cell receptor beta chains below all came from one sample that was sequenced in a study of T cells in Graves' hyperthyroidism and ophthalmopathy. The investigators amplified TCR beta CDR3 regions from RNA transcripts. The TCR CDR3 first-round RT-PCR relied on the HTBI primer set. In TCRdb, the multiplex PCR reads were re-called with MiXCR into one record per CDR3 protein. The sample yields approximately 250,000 distinct CDR3 sequences, approximately 23% seen once. What was sequenced was blood. The receptors originated from a middle-aged woman with Graves' ophthalmopathy.

V usage is TRBV29-1 and J usage is TRBJ2-7; D is perhaps TRBD2 (6 bases). The V gene's germline CDR1 is SQVTM and CDR2 ANQGSEA. Between the trimmed V and J ends, which lost 0 bases and 0 bases, there was a span of 6 bases. This CDR3 is built from 13 residues. The CDR3 here is CSVEERDSYEQYF. CDR3 bases: TGCAGCGTTGAAGAGCGGGACTCCTACGAGCAGTACTTC.

Many counts were recorded for this clonotype. The rearrangement uses TRBV12-3 or TRBV12-4 and TRBJ2-5, with D tentatively TRBD2 (5 bases). The CDR3 contains 12 residues. V lost 6 bases to trimming and J lost 5 bases, with 10 bases between them. CDR3 bases: TGTGCCAGCAGCCCCGGGGTGGAGACCCAGTACTTC. Protein: CASSPGVETQYF.

CDR3 loop: CASRPGGAGANVLTF. DNA for the CDR3: TGTGCCAGCAGACCAGGGGGCGCGGGGGCCAACGTCCTGACTTTC. This sequence joins TRBV28 and TRBJ2-6; the match to TRBD1 covers 8 bases. From germline, CDR1 is MDHEN and CDR2 SYDVKM. CDR3 length: 15 amino acids. V lost 6 bases, J lost 4 bases, and 5 bases stayed unmatched.

The sample holds a few counts of this clonotype. V gene TRBV20-1 combines with J gene TRBJ2-5, with a possible D match to TRBD2 (6 bases). Germline V gene lookup returns CDR1 DFQATT and CDR2 SNEGSKA (reference sequence). Trimming shortened V by 0 bases and J by 1 base, and 12 bases separated the two germline ends. The CDR3 contains 15 residues. DNA of the CDR3: TGCAGTGCTAGAGATCTCTCGGGAGCCCAAGAGACCCAGTACTTC. It specifies CSARDLSGAQETQYF.

This rearrangement joins TRBV5-1 to TRBJ2-2; the match to TRBD2 covers 10 bases. V lost 1 base and J lost 8; bases outside the gene matches: 8. The germline V gene has CDR1 SGHRS and CDR2 YFSETQ. CDR3 size: 16 residues. DNA of the CDR3: TGCGCCAGCAGCTTGCGGACTAGCGGAGCTAGGGGGGAGCTGTTTTTT. Translating gives CASSLRTSGARGELFF. Together with reference TRBV5-1 and TRBJ2-2, the CDR3 gives the full variable domain: KAGVTQTPRYLIKTRGQQVTLSCSPISGHRSVSWYQQTPGQGLQFLFEYFSETQRNKGNFPGRFSGRQFSNSRSEMNVSTLELGDSALYLCASSLRTSGARGELFFGEGSRLTVL.

This clonotype showed up many times. This chain uses TRBV7-3 with TRBJ1-5; TRBD1 might be the D (5 bases). Germline CDR1 SGHTA, CDR2 FQGTGA. V lost 7 bases to trimming and J lost 3 bases, with 16 bases between them. The length of the CDR3 is 15 residues. Written as DNA, the CDR3 is TGTGCCAGCAACGGGGCAGTTACCGACAATCAGCCCCAGCATTTT. Its translation: CASNGAVTDNQPQHF.

This clonotype was seen ten or more times. The rearrangement uses TRBV4-1 and TRBJ2-5; TRBD2 matches at 10 bases. The CDR3 extends over 17 amino acids. CDR1 is MGHRA, CDR2 YSYEKL, per germline. Unmatched junction bases numbered 14, after V lost 5 bases and J lost 5 bases. The CDR3 coding sequence is TGCGCCAGCAGCGAAGGAGATGCTAGCGGGAGTACGGAGACCCAGTACTTC. It is translated as CASSEGDASGSTETQYF.

This clonotype was seen many times. The rearrangement links TRBV30 to TRBJ1-5; no clear D gene. Trimming cost V 1 base and J 9 bases, with 7 bases left between them. The germline V gene encodes CDR1 GTSNPN and CDR2 SVGIG (reference sequence). This CDR3 has 11 amino acids. In DNA, the CDR3 is TGTGCCTGGAGTGAGGGCGGGCCCCAGCATTTT. Translating gives CAWSEGGPQHF.

Many counts were recorded for this clonotype. Written as DNA, the CDR3 is TGCGCCAGCAGCCCGGGAGCAGCGGGAGGGCCTTTCGAGCAGTACTTC. Its protein is CASSPGAAGGPFEQYF. The rearrangement uses TRBV5-1 and TRBJ2-7; 10 bases line up with TRBD2. V lost 4 bases and J lost 6; bases outside the gene matches: 13. Per germline, CDR1 SGHRS and CDR2 YFSETQ. This CDR3 is 16 amino acids long.

This clonotype was found many times. V is TRBV30 and J is TRBJ2-2, with TRBD1 identical over 7 bases. V lost 3 bases to trimming and J lost 2 bases; unmatched junction nucleotides: 3. CDR3 size: 14 residues. Germline loops: CDR1 GTSNPN, CDR2 SVGIG (reference sequence). CDR3 residues: CAWRTGRNTGELFF. CDR3 nucleotide sequence: TGTGCCTGGAGGACAGGGCGTAACACCGGGGAGCTGTTTTTT.

The sample holds many counts of this clonotype. The chain is built from TRBV11-3 and TRBJ2-7; no clear D. Per germline, CDR1 SGHNT and CDR2 YENEEA. The ends were cut back, 5 bases at V and 2 bases at J, with 7 bases in the middle. This CDR3 contains 12 residues. The DNA for the CDR3 is TGTGCCAGCAGCCCGAAAACCTACGAGCAGTACTTC. It encodes CASSPKTYEQYF.

The chain uses TRBV6-2 or TRBV6-3 and TRBJ1-2; 8 bases are a match to TRBD1. The CDR3 is made up of 19 amino acids. After removal of 0 bases from V and 3 bases from J, the junction contained 15 bases not matched to a gene. CDR1 is MNHEY and CDR2 is SVGEGT in the germline V gene. In DNA, the CDR3 is TGTGCCAGCAGTTACTCTAGTTTTGGGGACAGGACTTCCGACTATGGCTACACCTTC. Its protein product is CASSYSSFGDRTSDYGYTF.

This clonotype appeared many times. An end of the junction does not agree with germline; a read error may underlie this. The CDR3 DNA reads as TGTGCCAGCAATAGGCGACAGGGGGCCGGGGAGCTGTCTTTT. Its protein is CASNRRQGAGELSF. The chain recombines TRBV28 with TRBJ2-2; 10 bases fit TRBD1. The CDR3 runs to 14 residues. Germline CDR1 MDHEN, CDR2 SYDVKM. The complete variable domain, with remaining parts taken from reference TRBV28 and TRBJ2-2, reads DVKVTQSSRYLVKRTGEKVFLECVQDMDHENMFWYRQDPGLGLRLIYFSYDVKMKEKGDIPEGYSVSREKKERFSLILESASTNQTSMYLCASNRRQGAGELSFGEGSRLTVL.

The chain links TRBV6-2 or TRBV6-3 to TRBJ1-1; D unclear. Germline-derived CDR1 and CDR2 are MNHEY and SVGEGT. The CDR3 has 19 amino acids. V gave up 2 bases and J gave up 0 bases, with 22 bases separating them. CDR3 coding DNA: TGTGCCAGCAGTTACATGTCCGGAGGGCCGGGAATCATGAACACTGAAGCTTTCTTT. This codes for CASSYMSGGPGIMNTEAFF.

Written as DNA, the CDR3 is TGTGCCAGCAGCTTCCAGCGGGCGGCCTACGAGCAGTACTTC. As protein: CASSFQRAAYEQYF. J is TRBJ2-7 and V is TRBV11-2; possible D gene TRBD2, 6 bases. V was pared by 3 bases and J by 2 bases, with 11 bases between. This CDR3 region has 14 residues. Germline CDR1 is SGHAT and CDR2 is FQNNGV.

V gene TRBV2 combines with J gene TRBJ2-7, with D perhaps TRBD1 (5 bases). CDR3 length: 15 residues. Trimming left V 3 bases short and J 4 bases short, with 16 bases between. The germline CDR1 and CDR2 sequences are SNHLY and FYNNEI. The CDR3 bases are TGTGCCAGCAGTGAGGGTAGGGGAATAACTTACGAGCAGTACTTC. It codes for CASSEGRGITYEQYF.

This clonotype was found many times. The chain couples TRBV4-2 to TRBJ2-7; 9 positions match TRBD1. With V trimmed by 0 bases and J by 1 base, 4 bases remained unmatched. Germline loops: CDR1 LGHNA, CDR2 YNFKEQ. This CDR3 is built from 16 residues. CDR3 protein: CASSQDGGTGSYEQYF. The CDR3 bases are TGTGCCAGCAGCCAAGATGGGGGGACAGGGTCCTACGAGCAGTACTTC.

This clonotype was recorded at least ten times. The genes are TRBV7-8 and TRBJ2-7, with 7 nucleotides matching TRBD2. After removal of 4 bases from V and 2 bases from J, the junction contained 8 bases not matched to a gene. Germline V CDR1 and CDR2: SGHVS, FQNEAQ. CDR3 length: 15 residues. The CDR3 nucleotides read TGTGCCAGCAGCTCAGCCGGGACTAACCCCTACGAGCAGTACTTC. It codes for CASSSAGTNPYEQYF.

The sample holds many counts of this clonotype. The genes are TRBV20-1 and TRBJ1-2; no clear D. CDR1 is DFQATT and CDR2 is SNEGSKA in the germline V gene (reference sequence). The length of the CDR3 is 14 residues. V was trimmed by 0 bases and J by 6 bases, leaving 14 bases between them. DNA of the CDR3: TGCAGTGCTAGAGATCCGGGGAGGGAGGATGGCTACACCTTC. As protein: CSARDPGREDGYTF.

The sample holds many counts of this clonotype. The chain couples TRBV19 to TRBJ2-7, with D hard to call. Trimming cost V 1 base and J 3 bases, with 7 bases left between them. The germline CDR1 and CDR2 sequences are LNHDA and SQIVND (reference sequence). The CDR3 totals 13 residues. DNA for the CDR3: TGTGCCAGTAGTATAGGGACGGGCTACGAGCAGTACTTC. It is translated as CASSIGTGYEQYF.

The sample holds many counts of this clonotype. The chain recombines TRBV12-3 or TRBV12-4 with TRBJ1-3, with 10 bases matching TRBD1. V lost 1 base, J lost 1 base, and 4 bases stayed unmatched. The CDR3 extends over 17 amino acids. The CDR3 region has the DNA TGTGCCAGCAGTTTAGGGGACAGGGGTGCGTCTGGAAACACCATATATTTT. This encodes CASSLGDRGASGNTIYF.

This clonotype has more than one count but fewer than ten. The chain links TRBV12-3 or TRBV12-4 to TRBJ2-5; D unresolved. The CDR3 is made up of 11 amino acids. Trimming cost V 9 bases and J 5 bases, with 10 bases left between them. The CDR3 DNA is TGTGCCAGTCGGTTAGGGGAGACCCAGTACTTC. Translating it yields CASRLGETQYF.

The table lists this clonotype with many counts. The CDR3 nucleotides read TGTGCCAGCAGCCCCGGGACAGGGGGCGACTATGGCTACACCTTC. It encodes CASSPGTGGDYGYTF. The J gene is TRBJ1-2, the V gene TRBV28; 12 bases are a match to TRBD1. The germline gives CDR1 MDHEN, CDR2 SYDVKM. The CDR3 is 15 amino acids. V shed 6 bases, J shed 3 bases, and the junction held 5 bases outside the gene matches.

The chain joins TRBV6-5 to TRBJ2-5; TRBD1 is a possible D gene (5 bases). The CDR3 runs 14 residues. In germline, CDR1 is MNHEY, CDR2 SVGAGI. V lost 2 bases to trimming and J lost 5 bases, with 12 bases between them. The CDR3 coding sequence is TGTGCCAGCAGTTACGGCAAGGGGCCGGAGACCCAGTACTTC. Translation gives CASSYGKGPETQYF.

This clonotype has ten or more counts. The chain carries TRBV2 and TRBJ2-7, with a tentative D call TRBD2 (7 bases). V lost 1 base to trimming and J lost 0 bases, with 16 bases between them. The CDR3 consists of 17 residues. From germline, CDR1 is SNHLY and CDR2 FYNNEI. The CDR3 loop reads CASSEVGGSGYSYEQYF. The CDR3 bases are TGTGCCAGCAGTGAAGTAGGGGGTAGCGGGTACTCCTACGAGCAGTACTTC.

This clonotype occurred many times. V gene TRBV5-1 combines with J gene TRBJ2-5; TRBD1 matches 8 bases. V shed 3 bases and J 4 bases; nucleotides not matched to a gene: 2. Germline values: CDR1 SGHRS, CDR2 YFSETQ. The CDR3 contains 13 residues. This CDR3 is CASSSGQGETQYF. CDR3 coding DNA: TGCGCCAGCAGCTCAGGACAGGGAGAGACCCAGTACTTC. The full variable domain, rest sourced from reference TRBV5-1 and TRBJ2-5, is KAGVTQTPRYLIKTRGQQVTLSCSPISGHRSVSWYQQTPGQGLQFLFEYFSETQRNKGNFPGRFSGRQFSNSRSEMNVSTLELGDSALYLCASSSGQGETQYFGPGTRLLVL.

This clonotype showed up many times. The chain links TRBV19 to TRBJ2-2; D possibly corresponds to TRBD2 (6 bases). Trimming removed 7 bases at V and 6 bases at J, with 15 bases between. The CDR3 is made up of 14 amino acids. CDR1 is LNHDA, CDR2 SQIVND, per germline (reference sequence). The CDR3 loop reads CASMGGGAAGELFF. The CDR3 region has the DNA TGTGCCAGTATGGGGGGTGGGGCTGCCGGGGAGCTGTTTTTT.

This clonotype came up many times. CDR3 protein: CASSYGAGGSSYEQYF. In DNA form, the CDR3 reads TGTGCCAGCAGCTACGGGGCGGGGGGGAGCTCCTACGAGCAGTACTTC. V usage is TRBV7-6 and J usage is TRBJ2-7, with 9 bases lining up with TRBD2. The junction had 7 bases not matched to a gene; V was cut back by 4 bases and J by 0 bases. In germline, CDR1 is SGHVS, CDR2 FNYEAQ. The CDR3 is 16 residues long.

Ten or more counts support this clonotype. The CDR3 here is CASSLVSRVLAGQETQYF. Written as DNA, the CDR3 is TGTGCCAGCAGCTTAGTAAGCAGAGTACTAGCGGGACAAGAGACCCAGTACTTC. The chain combines TRBV7-9 with TRBJ2-5; 10 bases agree with TRBD2. V was clipped by 1 base and J by 2 bases; unmatched bases: 10. Germline CDR1 and CDR2: SEHNR and FQNEAQ (reference sequence). The length of the CDR3 is 18 residues.

This clonotype was observed a single time. The chain has TRBV4-2 and TRBJ2-7; no clear D gene. CDR3 length: 13 residues. Looked up from germline, CDR1 is LGHNA and CDR2 is YNFKEQ. V lost 3 bases to trimming and J lost 2 bases, with 8 bases between them. As DNA, the CDR3 is TGTGCCAGCAGCCAGGCTACAACCTACGAGCAGTACTTC. It translates to CASSQATTYEQYF.